Ten or more counts support the clone carrying this T cell receptor beta chain. As yet, its antigen is unknown. Germline assignment: CDR1 MNHNS and CDR2 SASEGT. Unmatched junction bases numbered 12, after V lost 6 bases and J lost 0 bases. This CDR3 has 17 amino acids. This record comes from a study of T cells in Graves' hyperthyroidism and ophthalmopathy. For the study at large: Peripheral blood specimens were obtained at initial diagnosis, prior to any treatment. Study outcomes and limitations: Researchers found most expanded thyroid clonotypes above 0.001 in blood as well. Ophthalmopathy was told apart from stable hyperthyroidism by a 13 V-J model.

Over 18 months, lack of ophthalmopathy progression marked Graves' hyperthyroidism as stable. What was amplified from RNA transcripts were TCR beta CDR3 regions. RT-PCR in the first round (using the HTBI primer set) targeted the TCR CDR3. TCRdb fed the multiplex PCR reads into MiXCR, producing one record per CDR3 protein. The sample gives approximately 610,000 distinct CDR3 sequences, over 15% of which show up once; 18% is in the top ten. The chain has TRBV6-1 and TRBJ2-3, with 7 positions matching TRBD2. The specimen sequenced was blood. The receptor was derived from a woman aged 18-29 years with Graves' hyperthyroidism. Here the CDR3 DNA reads TGTGCCAGCAGCAGAAGGGGACTACCAGCTAGCACAGATACGCAGTATTTT. Amino acid sequence: CASSRRGLPASTDTQYF.